Below, 17 T cell receptor beta chains from the same sample are listed, as sequenced in a study of OX40 agonist ivuxolimab in advanced cancers. TCRdb's copy holds only in-frame clones and misses some; the assay was immunoSEQ multiplex PCR. Of tens of thousands of clones listed, approximately 88% are singletons. The sequencing used CD4+ or CD8+ T cells sorted from blood, collected in a trial of the OX40 agonist ivuxolimab. The receptors originated from an adult with an advanced solid tumor such as melanoma, head and neck, liver or kidney cancer.

The chain combines TRBV5-7 with TRBJ2-4; D is unclear. TRBV5-7 is an ORF, with its function uncertain. V was trimmed by 4 bases and J by 0 bases, leaving 11 bases between them. The CDR3 consists of 15 residues. CDR3 protein: CASSLGWLAKNIQYF. For the CDR3, the DNA is TGTGCCAGCAGCCTCGGATGGCTAGCCAAAAACATTCAGTACTTC.

The J gene is TRBJ2-7, the V gene TRBV4-3, with 7 bases fitting TRBD1. V was pared by 2 bases and J by 3 bases, with 1 base of the junction left unmatched. CDR1 and CDR2 (germline): LGHNA, YSLEER. CDR3 length: 13 residues. CDR3 sequence: CASSQHRGYEQYF. In DNA form, the CDR3 reads TGCGCCAGCAGCCAACACAGGGGCTACGAGCAGTACTTC.

The CDR3 DNA is TGTGCCAGTAGCCGGATCATTAACCGGGACAGGGGGGTGCAGCCCCAGCATTTT. Translated: CASSRIINRDRGVQPQHF. V usage is TRBV19 and J usage is TRBJ1-5, with 11 bases lining up with TRBD1. Germline V gives CDR1 LNHDA, CDR2 SQIVND (reference sequence). The CDR3 is 18 residues long. Trimming at V came to 6 bases and at J to 7 bases, leaving 17 bases not matched to a gene.

The chain carries TRBV4-1 and TRBJ1-3; D unresolved. Germline V gives CDR1 MGHRA, CDR2 YSYEKL. Trimming left V 0 bases short and J 0 bases short, with 9 bases between. The CDR3 has 16 residues. The CDR3, as DNA: TGCGCCAGCAGCCAAGAAGACGGGAGCTCTGGAAACACCATATATTTT. It specifies CASSQEDGSSGNTIYF.

This clone was recorded once. As DNA, the CDR3 is TGTGCCAGCAGACTAGCGGGGGGGCCTGGTACGCAGTATTTT. Translation: CASRLAGGPGTQYF. The J gene is TRBJ2-3, the V gene TRBV27; 13 bases fit TRBD2. V shed 6 bases and J 8 bases; nucleotides not matched to a gene: 5. The CDR3 loop spans 14 amino acids. Germline V gives CDR1 MNHEY, CDR2 SMNVEV (reference sequence).

V gene TRBV30 combines with J gene TRBJ2-7; TRBD1 might be the D (7 bases). CDR3 length: 15 amino acids. The V gene's germline CDR1 is GTSNPN and CDR2 SVGIG (reference sequence). Trimming stripped 1 base from V and 6 bases from J, with 19 bases between. The CDR3: CAWSAGGGSLVEQYF. In DNA, the CDR3 is TGTGCCTGGAGTGCAGGAGGGGGCAGCTTGGTCGAGCAGTACTTC.

This rearrangement joins TRBV25-1 to TRBJ2-1, with D maybe TRBD2 (5 bases). The V end lost 3 bases, the J end lost 3 bases, and 12 bases lay between the germline ends. The CDR3 runs 15 residues. Germline V lookup: CDR1 MGHDK, CDR2 SYGVNS. The CDR3 reads CASSDGGPLYNEQFF. The CDR3 DNA reads as TGTGCCAGCAGTGATGGCGGGCCCCTCTACAATGAGCAGTTCTTC.

This clone was observed a single time. The rearrangement links TRBV12-5 to TRBJ1-4; D not resolved. CDR1 and CDR2 from the germline V gene are LGHNT and FRNRAP. CDR3 size: 15 residues. V was pared by 6 bases and J by 0 bases, with 11 bases between. The CDR3 nucleotides read TGTGCTAGTGGCCAGGCAGGAGCAACTAATGAAAAACTGTTTTTT. This translates into CASGQAGATNEKLFF.

This rearrangement joins TRBV5-7 to TRBJ1-1, with D uncertain. TRBV5-7 is given ORF status, its function remaining uncertain. Trimming took off 0 bases at V and 4 bases at J, with 13 bases between the two ends. The CDR3 contains 15 residues. CDR3 DNA sequence: TGTGCCAGCAGCTTGGGCATTGGAACCGTCACTGAAGCTTTCTTT. Translating it yields CASSLGIGTVTEAFF.

The chain links TRBV25-1 to TRBJ2-1; 7 bases map to TRBD2. CDR3 size: 13 residues. CDR1 and CDR2 from the germline V gene are MGHDK and SYGVNS. J gave up 8 bases and V 7 bases, and 8 bases lay outside the gene matches. The CDR3 here is CASTDGREYEQFF. The DNA of the CDR3 is TGTGCCAGCACCGACGGGCGGGAGTATGAGCAGTTCTTC.

The rearrangement joins TRBV4-3 to TRBJ1-4, with 8 bases aligning to TRBD1. The CDR3 contains 18 residues. Germline CDR1 reads LGHNA; CDR2 reads YSLEER. Trimming took 1 base from V and 8 from J; bases not matched to a gene: 15. DNA for the CDR3: TGCGCCAGCAGCCAAGGTAGGGCCCAGGGGGCATTTCGGGAAAAACTGTTTTTT. It is translated as CASSQGRAQGAFREKLFF.

V usage is TRBV18 and J usage is TRBJ2-7; 7 positions agree with TRBD1. Germline CDR1 and CDR2: KGHSH and LQKENI. CDR3 length: 16 amino acids. Trimming at V came to 4 bases and at J to 0 bases, leaving 9 bases not matched to a gene. DNA for the CDR3: TGTGCCAGCTCACAAGGGGACAGACAACCCTCCTACGAGCAGTACTTC. This codes for CASSQGDRQPSYEQYF. Together with reference TRBV18 and TRBJ2-7, the CDR3 gives the full variable domain: NAGVMQNPRHLVRRRGQEARLRCSPMKGHSHVYWYRQLPEEGLKFMVYLQKENIIDESGMPKERFSAEFPKEGPSILRIQQVVRGDSAAYFCASSQGDRQPSYEQYFGPGTRLTVT.

The chain combines TRBV25-1 with TRBJ2-5; 7 positions match TRBD1. The V gene's germline CDR1 is MGHDK and CDR2 SYGVNS. CDR3 length: 13 residues. The J segment lost 0 bases and the V segment lost 7 bases, leaving 2 bases of the junction unmatched. The CDR3 coding sequence is TGTGCCAGCACAGGACAGGACCAAGAGACCCAGTACTTC. This codes for CASTGQDQETQYF.

This CDR3 reads CASSPEAGTGDFF. CDR3 in DNA: TGTGCCAGCAGCCCCGAGGCGGGGACAGGGGATTTCTTT. The V gene is TRBV7-8, the J gene TRBJ1-1; 10 bases fit TRBD1. The ends lost 5 bases at V and 13 bases at J; junction bases unmatched: 10. The CDR3 has 13 residues. Germline V gives CDR1 SGHVS, CDR2 FQNEAQ.

V and J are TRBV5-1 and TRBJ2-2; D gene uncertain. V lost 1 base and J 0 bases, leaving 7 bases between the germline ends. Germline-derived CDR1 and CDR2 are SGHRS and YFSETQ. This CDR3 is built from 15 residues. CDR3 bases: TGCGCCAGCAGCTTGTCGGATACGAACACCGGGGAGCTGTTTTTT. Protein sequence: CASSLSDTNTGELFF.

In nucleotides, the CDR3 is TGTGCCAGCAGTGTTCAGGGCAGACCAGATACGCAGTATTTT. Protein product: CASSVQGRPDTQYF. V and J are TRBV27 and TRBJ2-3; D is possibly TRBD1 (5 bases). V lost 5 bases and J 4 bases, leaving 13 bases between the germline ends. This CDR3 region has 14 residues. Germline values: CDR1 MNHEY, CDR2 SMNVEV (reference sequence).

The V and J genes are TRBV29-1 and TRBJ2-2; 10 positions match TRBD2. V shed 7 bases and J 4 bases; nucleotides not matched to a gene: 9. This CDR3 is built from 15 residues. Germline V CDR1 and CDR2: SQVTM, ANQGSEA. CDR3 DNA: TGCAGCGCCCGCTTAGCGGGGGGCCGCACCGGGGAGCTGTTTTTT. Its translation: CSARLAGGRTGELFF.